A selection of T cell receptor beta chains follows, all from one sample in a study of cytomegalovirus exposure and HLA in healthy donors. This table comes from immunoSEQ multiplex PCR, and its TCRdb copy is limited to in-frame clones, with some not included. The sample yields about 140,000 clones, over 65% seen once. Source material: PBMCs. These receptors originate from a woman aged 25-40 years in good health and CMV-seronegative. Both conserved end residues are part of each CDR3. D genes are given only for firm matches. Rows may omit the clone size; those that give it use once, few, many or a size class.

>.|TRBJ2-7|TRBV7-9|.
CASSAGTLYPGGYEQYF
TGTGCCAGCAGCGCCGGGACACTCTATCCGGGGGGCTACGAGCAGTACTTC
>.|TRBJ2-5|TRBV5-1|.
CASSLEVGVGQETQYF
TGCGCCAGCAGCTTGGAGGTCGGGGTAGGTCAAGAGACCCAGTACTTC
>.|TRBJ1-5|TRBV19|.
CASGTPFGRGNQPQHF
TGTGCCAGTGGTACACCATTTGGCAGGGGCAATCAGCCCCAGCATTTT
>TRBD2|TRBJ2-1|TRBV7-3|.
CASSLSGGRGNEQFF
TGTGCCAGCAGCTTAAGTGGCGGGAGAGGGAATGAGCAGTTCTTC
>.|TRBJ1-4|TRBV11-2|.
CASSLDYRQANGEKLFF
TGTGCCAGCAGCTTAGATTACCGGCAGGCCAATGGTGAAAAACTGTTTTTT
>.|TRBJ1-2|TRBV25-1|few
CASSAQGYGYTF
TGTGCCAGCAGTGCGCAGGGTTATGGCTACACCTTC
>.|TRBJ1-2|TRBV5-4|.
CASRSTDYGYTF
TGTGCCAGCAGATCGACAGACTATGGCTACACCTTC
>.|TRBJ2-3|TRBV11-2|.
CASGHTDTQYF
TGTGCCAGCGGGCACACAGATACGCAGTATTTT
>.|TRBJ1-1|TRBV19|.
CASSTRLRTEAFF
TGTGCCAGTAGTACCCGACTGCGCACTGAAGCTTTCTTT
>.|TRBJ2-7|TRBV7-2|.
CASSRGYTYEQYF
TGTGCCAGCAGCAGGGGGTATACCTACGAGCAGTACTTC
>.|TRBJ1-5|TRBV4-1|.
CASSKIGYQPQHF
TGCGCCAGCAGCAAAATCGGTTACCAGCCCCAGCATTTT
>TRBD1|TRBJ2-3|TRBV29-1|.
CSVDGVLGQGTDTQYF
TGCAGCGTTGACGGGGTTTTGGGACAGGGGACAGATACGCAGTATTTT
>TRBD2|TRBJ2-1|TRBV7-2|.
CASSLLLAGGNEQFF
TGTGCCAGCAGCTTACTACTAGCGGGGGGCAATGAGCAGTTCTTC
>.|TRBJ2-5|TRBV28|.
CASTEQSEETQYF
TGTGCCAGCACCGAACAGTCAGAAGAGACCCAGTACTTC
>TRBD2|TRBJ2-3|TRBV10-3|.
CAINSGTSGRDTQYF
TGTGCCATCAATTCCGGGACTAGCGGGAGGGATACGCAGTATTTT
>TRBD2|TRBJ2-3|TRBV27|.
CASRPRLAGGSTDTQYF
TGTGCCAGCAGACCGAGACTAGCGGGGGGGAGCACAGATACGCAGTATTTT
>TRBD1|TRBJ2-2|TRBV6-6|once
CASSRPGQGVAGELFF
TGTGCCAGCAGTCGCCCGGGACAGGGTGTGGCCGGGGAGCTGTTTTTT
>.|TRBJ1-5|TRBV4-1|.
CASSQDLGTNFQPQHF
TGCGCCAGCAGCCAAGATCTCGGGACAAACTTCCAGCCCCAGCATTTT
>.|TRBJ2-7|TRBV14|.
CASSPRGSVFSYEQYF
TGTGCCAGCAGCCCCAGGGGCTCCGTTTTCTCCTACGAGCAGTACTTC
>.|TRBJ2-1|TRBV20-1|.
CSALAYNEQFF
TGCAGTGCTCTAGCATACAATGAGCAGTTCTTC
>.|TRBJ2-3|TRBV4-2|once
CASSPFGERGTDTQYF
TGTGCCAGCAGCCCTTTTGGGGAGCGGGGCACAGATACGCAGTATTTT
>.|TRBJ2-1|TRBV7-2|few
CASSLVQREQFF
TGTGCCAGCAGCTTAGTCCAGCGAGAGCAGTTCTTC
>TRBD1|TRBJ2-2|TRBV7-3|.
CASSSQTGGGGELFF
TGTGCCAGCAGCTCCCAGACAGGGGGCGGCGGGGAGCTGTTTTTT
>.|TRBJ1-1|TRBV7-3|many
CASSSNSYTEAFF
TGTGCCAGCAGCTCCAACTCATACACTGAAGCTTTCTTT
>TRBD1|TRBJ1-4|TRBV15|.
CATSRTNGQGHNEKLFF
TGTGCCACCAGCAGAACCAATGGACAGGGTCACAATGAAAAACTGTTTTTT
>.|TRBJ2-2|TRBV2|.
CASSIRPFTGELFF
TGTGCCAGCAGCATCAGGCCTTTTACCGGGGAGCTGTTTTTT
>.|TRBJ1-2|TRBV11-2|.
CASSQGAYGYTF
TGTGCCAGCAGCCAAGGAGCGTATGGCTACACCTTC
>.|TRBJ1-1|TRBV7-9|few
CASSSQGRGTEAFF
TGTGCCAGCAGCTCCCAGGGGCGTGGGACTGAAGCTTTCTTT
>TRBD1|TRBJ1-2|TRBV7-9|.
CASSLTGTYGYTF
TGTGCCAGCAGCTTGACAGGGACCTATGGCTACACCTTC
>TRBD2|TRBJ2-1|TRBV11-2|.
CASSPLLAGANEQFF
TGTGCCAGCAGCCCGTTACTAGCGGGAGCCAATGAGCAGTTCTTC
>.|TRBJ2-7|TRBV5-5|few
CASSLVGSYEQYF
TGTGCCAGCAGCTTGGTCGGGTCCTACGAGCAGTACTTC